This T cell receptor (beta chain) was obtained from a study of response to subunit inactivated influenza vaccine. Concerning this clonotype: What it recognizes is unknown.

With 6 bases clipped from V and 6 bases from J, the junction kept 10 bases outside the gene matches. CDR3 size: 15 residues. CDR1 MNHNS and CDR2 SASEGT come from the germline V gene. Study-wide results and limits: The authors suggested that every seasonal influenza vaccination recruits few new T cells.

TCRdb processed the RT-PCR reads anew with MiXCR; each CDR3 protein has one entry. The sample records hundreds of thousands of distinct CDR3 sequences, approximately 15% being singletons. This rearrangement joins TRBV6-1 to TRBJ2-7; 11 nucleotides line up with TRBD2. The source of this sequence is a man between 50 and 69 years old who received an inactivated influenza vaccine. Sequences were derived from CD4+ T cells sorted from PBMCs, sampled less than 30 months after vaccination. The CDR3: CASSPLSGRAFEQYF. The DNA for the CDR3 is TGTGCCAGCAGCCCTCTTAGCGGGAGGGCCTTCGAGCAGTACTTC.